This T cell receptor (beta chain) is from a study of CD8+ T cells in alopecia areata. At the level of the study: Affected scalp percentage set treated patients' severity scores. Notes on the study in general: Although TCR sharing was seen in mice, sharing across patients was less clear, possibly for HLA-related reasons.

Sample treatment: oral pan-JAK inhibitor, 5-10 mg twice daily. Obtained from alopecia areata patients were lesional scalp punch biopsies along with peripheral blood. To note about this clone: No antigen is known for it.

As the sequencing template, cDNA was produced by extracting RNA and reverse transcribing it. The repertoire was sequenced with immunoSEQ multiplex PCR; TCRdb's copy has only in-frame clones and lacks some. Of 110,000 or so clones listed, 58% were seen once; the top ten hold roughly 30%. This CDR3 region has 13 residues. V was trimmed by 4 bases and J by 8 bases, leaving 14 bases between them. From germline, CDR1 is MNHEY and CDR2 SMNVEV (reference sequence). This receptor was identified in a human donor with alopecia areata. The J gene is TRBJ1-1, the V gene TRBV27, with D maybe TRBD1 (5 bases). The sequencing here drew on CD8+ T cells sorted from blood, taken at week 4, from a patient treated with tofacitinib. In DNA, the CDR3 is TGTGCCAGCAGTTCCAGGGACTCCAGCGAAGCTTTCTTT. Protein: CASSSRDSSEAFF.